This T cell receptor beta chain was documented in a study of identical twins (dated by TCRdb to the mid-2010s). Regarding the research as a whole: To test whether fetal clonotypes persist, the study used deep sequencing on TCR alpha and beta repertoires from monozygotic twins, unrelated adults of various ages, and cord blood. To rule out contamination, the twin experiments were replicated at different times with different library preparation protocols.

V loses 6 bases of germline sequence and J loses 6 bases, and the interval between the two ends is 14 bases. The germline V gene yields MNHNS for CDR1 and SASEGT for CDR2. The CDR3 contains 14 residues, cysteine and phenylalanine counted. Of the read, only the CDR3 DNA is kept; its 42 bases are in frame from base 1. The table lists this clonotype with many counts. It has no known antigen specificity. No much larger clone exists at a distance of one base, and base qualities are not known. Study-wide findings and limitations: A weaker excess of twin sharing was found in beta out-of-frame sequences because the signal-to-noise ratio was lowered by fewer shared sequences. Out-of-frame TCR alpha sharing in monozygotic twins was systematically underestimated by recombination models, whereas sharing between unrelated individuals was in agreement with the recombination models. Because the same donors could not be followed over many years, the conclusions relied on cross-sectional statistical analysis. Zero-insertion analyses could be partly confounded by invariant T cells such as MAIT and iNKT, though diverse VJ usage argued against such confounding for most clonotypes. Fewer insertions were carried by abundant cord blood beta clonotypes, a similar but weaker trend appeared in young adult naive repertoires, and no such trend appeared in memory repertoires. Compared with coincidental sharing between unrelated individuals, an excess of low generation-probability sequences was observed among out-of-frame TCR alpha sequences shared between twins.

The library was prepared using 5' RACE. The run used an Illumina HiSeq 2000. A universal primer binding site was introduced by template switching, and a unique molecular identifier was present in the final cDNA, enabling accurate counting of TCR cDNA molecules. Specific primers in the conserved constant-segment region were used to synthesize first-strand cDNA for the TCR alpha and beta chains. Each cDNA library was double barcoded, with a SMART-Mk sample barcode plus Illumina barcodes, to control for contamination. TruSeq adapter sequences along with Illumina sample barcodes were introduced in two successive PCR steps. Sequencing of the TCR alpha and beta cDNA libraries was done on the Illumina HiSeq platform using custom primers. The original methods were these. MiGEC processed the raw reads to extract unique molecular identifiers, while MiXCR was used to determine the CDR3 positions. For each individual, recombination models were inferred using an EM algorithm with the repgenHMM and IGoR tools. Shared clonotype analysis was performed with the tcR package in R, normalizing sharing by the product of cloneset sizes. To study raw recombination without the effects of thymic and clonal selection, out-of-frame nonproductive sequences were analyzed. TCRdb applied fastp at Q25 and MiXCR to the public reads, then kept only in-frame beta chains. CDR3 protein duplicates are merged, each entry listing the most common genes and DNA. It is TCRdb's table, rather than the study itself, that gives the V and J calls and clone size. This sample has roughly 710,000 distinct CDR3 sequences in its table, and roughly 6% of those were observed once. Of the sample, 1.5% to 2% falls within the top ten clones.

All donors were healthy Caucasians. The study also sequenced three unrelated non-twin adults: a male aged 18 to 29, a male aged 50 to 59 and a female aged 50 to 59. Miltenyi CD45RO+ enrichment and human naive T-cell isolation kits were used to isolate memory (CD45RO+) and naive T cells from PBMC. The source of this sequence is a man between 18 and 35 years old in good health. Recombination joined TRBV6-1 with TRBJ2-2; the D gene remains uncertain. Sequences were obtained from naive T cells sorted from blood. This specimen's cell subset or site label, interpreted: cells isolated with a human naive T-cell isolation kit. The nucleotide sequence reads TGTGCCAGCAGGCCCCTCTCCCTATCCGGGGAGCTGTTTTTT. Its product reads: CASRPLSLSGELFF.